This TCR beta chain was identified during a study of T cells expressing NK-cell markers. About the research overall: Sorted CD3+CD56-NKG2C+, CD3+CD56+NKG2C- and CD3+CD56+NKG2C+ T cells were the source of the TCR beta repertoires. Overall study results and limits: Nothing established the HCMV specificity of expanded NKG2C+ T cell clones.

In the case of this clonotype: The antigen remains undetermined.

From germline, CDR1 is SGHRS and CDR2 YFSETQ. This CDR3 comprises 15 residues. TCRdb reworked the 5' RACE reads into one entry per CDR3 protein, no DNA. The sample is made up of about 160,000 distinct CDR3 sequences, and the top ten hold around 20% of it. This sequence was found in a man aged 18 to 69 in good health. The specimen sequenced was blood T cells: a sorted CD56 or NKG2C T cell subset, CD4+ or CD8+ T cells, or bulk PBMC T cells (not recorded which). The genes are TRBV5-1 and TRBJ1-1; without DNA, the TCRdb call of TRBD1 cannot be checked. This chain's CDR3 is CASSLVEGLNTEAFF.